This T cell receptor beta chain was found in a study of T-cell memory formation after mild COVID-19. General study findings and limits: SARS-CoV-2 specificity of second-wave clones peaking day 37 was unconfirmed.

Germline V CDR1 and CDR2: SEHNR, FQNEAQ (reference sequence). V dropped 1 base and J dropped 2 bases, with 12 bases sitting between them. The length of the CDR3 is 15 residues. This clonotype was counted between two and nine times. Its specificity is not known. TCRdb reanalysed the 5' RACE reads using MiXCR and keeps one entry per CDR3 protein. The table shows fewer than 300,000 distinct CDR3 sequences, with around 17% occurring only once. Specimen: PBMCs or a T cell subset sorted from them (not recorded which). The sequence derives from a man in his late teens or twenties who had mild COVID-19 (a few samples of this study predate the infection). Cell type and time point are not known. V usage is TRBV7-9 and J usage is TRBJ2-7; possible D gene TRBD1, 6 bases. In DNA, the CDR3 is TGTGCCAGCAGCTTAGGACGGGACATAACCTACGAGCAGTACTTC. It yields the protein CASSLGRDITYEQYF.